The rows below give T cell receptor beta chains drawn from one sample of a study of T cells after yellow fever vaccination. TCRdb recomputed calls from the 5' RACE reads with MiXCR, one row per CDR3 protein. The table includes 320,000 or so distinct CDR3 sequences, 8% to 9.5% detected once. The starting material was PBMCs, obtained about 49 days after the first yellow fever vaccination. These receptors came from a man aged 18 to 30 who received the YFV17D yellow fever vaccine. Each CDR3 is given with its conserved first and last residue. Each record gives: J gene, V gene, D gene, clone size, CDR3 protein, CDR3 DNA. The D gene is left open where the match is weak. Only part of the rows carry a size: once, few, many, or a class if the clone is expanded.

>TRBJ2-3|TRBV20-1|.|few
CSATRTARTDTQYF
TGCAGTGCTACAAGGACAGCTCGCACAGATACGCAGTATTTT
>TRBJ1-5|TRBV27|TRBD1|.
CASSPQGYYQPQHF
TGTGCCAGCAGTCCACAGGGGTACTATCAGCCCCAGCATTTT
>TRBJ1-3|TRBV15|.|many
CATSLAGSGNTIYF
TGTGCCACCAGCCTGGCGGGCTCTGGAAACACCATATATTTT
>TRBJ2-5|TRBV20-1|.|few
CSARGGGEETQYF
TGCAGTGCCAGAGGGGGCGGGGAAGAGACCCAGTACTTC
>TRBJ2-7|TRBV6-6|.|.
CASSSRERYEQYF
TGTGCCAGCAGTTCCAGGGAAAGGTACGAGCAGTACTTC
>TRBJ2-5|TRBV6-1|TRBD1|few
CASKAGGTGSGETQYF
TGTGCCAGCAAAGCAGGGGGGACAGGGTCTGGAGAGACCCAGTACTTC
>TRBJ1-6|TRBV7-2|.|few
CASSKGFNSPLHF
TGTGCCAGCAGCAAGGGATTTAATTCACCCCTCCACTTT
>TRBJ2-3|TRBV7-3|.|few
CASSLTGVDPQYF
TGTGCCAGCAGCTTAACAGGGGTCGATCCGCAGTATTTT
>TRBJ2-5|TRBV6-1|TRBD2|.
CASREAGGQKTQYF
TGTGCCAGCAGAGAAGCGGGGGGGCAGAAGACCCAGTACTTC
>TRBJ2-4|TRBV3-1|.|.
CASSQSAGMGLLAKNIQYF
TGTGCCAGCAGCCAATCTGCAGGGATGGGGTTGTTGGCCAAAAACATTCAGTACTTC
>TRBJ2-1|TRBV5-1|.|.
CASTNDRPSYNEQFF
TGCGCCAGCACGAATGACAGGCCCTCCTACAATGAGCAGTTCTTC
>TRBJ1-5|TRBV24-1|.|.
CATSVGRQPQHF
TGTGCCACCAGTGTTGGCAGACAGCCCCAGCATTTT
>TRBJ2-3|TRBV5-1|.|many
CASSPRRGDTQYF
TGCGCCAGCAGCCCCCGGCGCGGGGATACGCAGTATTTT